A selection of T cell receptor beta chains follows, all from one sample in a study of cytomegalovirus exposure and HLA in healthy donors. Sequencing was performed with immunoSEQ multiplex PCR; in TCRdb, only in-frame clones are kept and a portion is missing. The sample includes under 85,000 clones. The sequencing input was PBMCs. These receptors all come from a boy aged 10-17 years in good health and CMV-seronegative. The CDR3 runs from the conserved cysteine through the conserved F or W. The D gene is left open where the match is weak. The size entry is marked missing in some rows and otherwise reads once, few, many or a size class.

d_call	clone_size	j_call	v_call	cdr3_nt	cdr3_aa
TRBD2	-	TRBJ2-2	TRBV11-3	TGTGCCAGCAGCTTAGGAGGACTAGCGGGGGGGCTGGCCGGGGAGCTGTTTTTT	CASSLGGLAGGLAGELFF
-	-	TRBJ1-1	TRBV2	TGTGCCAGCAGATTTACGAGGGGGGGGACCTTGAACACTGAAGCTTTCTTT	CASRFTRGGTLNTEAFF
TRBD1	-	TRBJ2-2	TRBV5-4	TGTGCCAGCAGCCCGGGACAGGGCCCAGGAACCGGGGAGCTGTTTTTT	CASSPGQGPGTGELFF
-	-	TRBJ2-7	TRBV18	TGTGCCAGCTCACGCAAACAGGGAAACGAGCAGTACTTC	CASSRKQGNEQYF
-	-	TRBJ1-1	TRBV10-2	TGCGCCATCGTACGGGGACAAGGTAATACTGAAGCTTTCTTT	CAIVRGQGNTEAFF
TRBD1	medium-sized	TRBJ1-1	TRBV7-9	TGTGCCAGCAGCCCGGGGGGTTCAGGGGGCACGAACACTGAAGCTTTCTTT	CASSPGGSGGTNTEAFF
-	-	TRBJ1-1	TRBV5-1	TGCGCCAGCAGCTTGGACGGGGGGAACACTGAAGCTTTCTTT	CASSLDGGNTEAFF
-	-	TRBJ1-1	TRBV4-2	TGTGCCAGCAGCCAAGGGCGACAGACGAACACTGAAGCTTTCTTT	CASSQGRQTNTEAFF
-	-	TRBJ1-1	TRBV7-9	TGTGCCAGCAGCTTGGGGGAGGGGCCCCTGAACACTGAAGCTTTCTTT	CASSLGEGPLNTEAFF
-	-	TRBJ1-2	TRBV6-5	TGTGCCAGCAGTTCTGGGGGAGGGAACTATGGCTACACCTTC	CASSSGGGNYGYTF
TRBD1	-	TRBJ2-4	TRBV7-9	TGTGCCAGCAACCAACAGGGGGCGGACATTCAGTACTTC	CASNQQGADIQYF
TRBD2	-	TRBJ2-1	TRBV4-1	TGCGCCAGCAGCCAAGATGCGGGAGCCGGTGGGAATGAGCAGTTCTTC	CASSQDAGAGGNEQFF
-	-	TRBJ1-1	TRBV30	TGTGCCTGGACTCGGGGTATGAACACTGAAGCTTTCTTT	CAWTRGMNTEAFF
-	-	TRBJ2-1	TRBV13	TGTGCCAGCAGTTTGGTTGGAGGGGGCGATTACAATGAGCAGTTCTTC	CASSLVGGGDYNEQFF
-	-	TRBJ2-7	TRBV5-1	TGCGCTAGCAGCCCGAGAGGCTACGAGCAGTACTTC	CASSPRGYEQYF